This T cell receptor (beta chain) came from a study of cytomegalovirus exposure and HLA in healthy donors. Overall study: The approximately 120 validation repertoires matched the 650 to 850 first-cohort repertoires in platform, a later analysis reported.

To note about this clone: As yet, its antigen is unknown.

The method was immunoSEQ multiplex PCR; TCRdb's version includes in-frame clones alone and lacks a portion of them. The sample consists of approximately 200,000 clones, about 90% of them appearing once. CDR3 size: 13 residues. J gave up 1 base and V 9 bases, and 4 bases lay outside the gene matches. Germline V gene sequence: CDR1 MDHEN, CDR2 SYDVKM. The study's findings and limits: In vitro work confirmed that a few CMV-associated chains recognize CMV antigens. According to reports, the classifier identified cytomegalovirus status with high specificity and sensitivity. Cytomegalovirus association was assigned to about 180 TCR beta chains.

The sample was PBMCs. The clonotype originates from a woman under 30 in good health and CMV-seronegative. The gene calls are TRBV28 and TRBJ1-1; 8 bases are a match to TRBD1. CDR3 nucleotide sequence: TGTGCCAGTGAACAGGGGGAGAACACTGAAGCTTTCTTT. Translating it yields CASEQGENTEAFF.